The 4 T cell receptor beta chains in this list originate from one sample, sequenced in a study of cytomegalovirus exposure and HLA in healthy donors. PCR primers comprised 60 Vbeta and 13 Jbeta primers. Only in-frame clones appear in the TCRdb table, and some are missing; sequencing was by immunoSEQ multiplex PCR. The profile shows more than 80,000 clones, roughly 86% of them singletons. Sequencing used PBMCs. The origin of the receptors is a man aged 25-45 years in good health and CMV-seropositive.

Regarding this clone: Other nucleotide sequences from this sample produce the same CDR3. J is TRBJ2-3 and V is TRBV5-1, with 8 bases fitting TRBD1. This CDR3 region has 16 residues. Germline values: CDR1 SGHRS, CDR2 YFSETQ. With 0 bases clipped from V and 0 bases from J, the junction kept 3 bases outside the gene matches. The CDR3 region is CASSLGQGLSTDTQYF. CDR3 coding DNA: TGCGCCAGCAGCTTGGGACAGGGGCTGAGCACAGATACGCAGTATTTT.

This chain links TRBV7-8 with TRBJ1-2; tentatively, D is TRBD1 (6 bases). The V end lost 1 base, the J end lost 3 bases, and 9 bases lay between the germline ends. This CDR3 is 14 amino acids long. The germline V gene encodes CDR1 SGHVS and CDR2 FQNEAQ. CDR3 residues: CASSLVRGDYGYTF. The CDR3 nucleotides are TGTGCCAGCAGCTTAGTCAGGGGTGACTATGGCTACACCTTC.

CDR3 sequence (DNA): TGTGCCAGCAGCTTGGATTCAGGGGCGGGTGGCTACACCTTC. Its protein is CASSLDSGAGGYTF. This chain joins TRBV5-6 and TRBJ1-2; tentatively, D is TRBD1 (6 bases). The length of the CDR3 is 14 residues. Per the germline V gene, CDR1 is SGHDT and CDR2 is YYEEEE. V lost 0 bases and J lost 7, with 13 bases in between.

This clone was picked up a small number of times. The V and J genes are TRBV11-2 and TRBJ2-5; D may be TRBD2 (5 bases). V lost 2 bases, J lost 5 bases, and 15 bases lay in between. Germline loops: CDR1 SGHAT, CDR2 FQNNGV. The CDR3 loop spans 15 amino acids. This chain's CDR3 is CASSLLFGSGETQYF. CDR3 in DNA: TGTGCCAGCAGCTTATTGTTTGGGTCGGGGGAGACCCAGTACTTC. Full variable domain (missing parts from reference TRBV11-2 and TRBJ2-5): EAGVAQSPRYKIIEKRQSVAFWCNPISGHATLYWYQQILGQGPKLLIQFQNNGVVDDSQLPKDRFSAERLKGVDSTLKIQPAKLEDSAVYLCASSLLFGSGETQYFGPGTRLLVL.